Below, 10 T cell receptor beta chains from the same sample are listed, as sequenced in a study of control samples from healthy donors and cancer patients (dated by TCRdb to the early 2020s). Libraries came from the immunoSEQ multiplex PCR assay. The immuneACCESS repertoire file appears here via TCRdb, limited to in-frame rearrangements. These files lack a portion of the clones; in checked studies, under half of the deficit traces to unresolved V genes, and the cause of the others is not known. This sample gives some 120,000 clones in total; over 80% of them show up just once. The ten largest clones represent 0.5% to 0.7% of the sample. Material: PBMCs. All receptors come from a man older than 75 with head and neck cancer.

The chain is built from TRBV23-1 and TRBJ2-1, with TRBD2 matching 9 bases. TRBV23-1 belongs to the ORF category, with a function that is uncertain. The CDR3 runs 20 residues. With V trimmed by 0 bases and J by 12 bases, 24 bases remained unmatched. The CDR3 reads CASSQSGPWSLCGRAWLQFF. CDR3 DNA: TGCGCCAGCAGTCAATCAGGGCCGTGGAGTCTCTGCGGGAGGGCCTGGTTGCAGTTCTTC.

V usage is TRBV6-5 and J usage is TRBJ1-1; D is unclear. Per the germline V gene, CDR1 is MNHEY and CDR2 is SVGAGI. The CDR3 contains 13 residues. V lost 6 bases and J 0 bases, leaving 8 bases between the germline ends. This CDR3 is CASRATMNTEAFF. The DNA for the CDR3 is TGTGCCAGCAGAGCTACTATGAACACTGAAGCTTTCTTT.

DNA for the CDR3: TGTGCCAGCAGCCTGACAGGGCGTAGCACTGAAGCTTTCTTT. Translated, it gives CASSLTGRSTEAFF. V and J are TRBV11-3 and TRBJ1-1; 7 bases are shared with TRBD1. The CDR3 loop spans 14 amino acids. V was pared by 5 bases and J by 4 bases, with 7 bases of the junction left unmatched. The germline V gene encodes CDR1 SGHNT and CDR2 YENEEA.

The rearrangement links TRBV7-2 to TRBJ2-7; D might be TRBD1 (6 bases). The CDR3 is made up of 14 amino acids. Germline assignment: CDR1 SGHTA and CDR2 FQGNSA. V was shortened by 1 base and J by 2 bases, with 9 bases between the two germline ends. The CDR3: CASSLEYRAYEQYF. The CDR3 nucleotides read TGTGCCAGCAGCTTAGAGTACAGGGCCTACGAGCAGTACTTC.

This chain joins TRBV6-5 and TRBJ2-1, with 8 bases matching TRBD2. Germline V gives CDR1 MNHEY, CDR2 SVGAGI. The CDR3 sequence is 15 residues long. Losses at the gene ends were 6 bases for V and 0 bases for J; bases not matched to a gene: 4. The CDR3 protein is CASSLAGSSYNEQFF. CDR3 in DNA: TGTGCCAGCAGCTTAGCGGGAAGCTCCTACAATGAGCAGTTCTTC.

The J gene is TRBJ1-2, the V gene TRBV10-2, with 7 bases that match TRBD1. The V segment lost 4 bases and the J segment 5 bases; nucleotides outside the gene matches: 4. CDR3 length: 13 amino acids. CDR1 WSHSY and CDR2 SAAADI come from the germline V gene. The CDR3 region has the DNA TGCGCCAGCAGTGCTACAGGGGCATATGGCTACACCTTC. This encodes CASSATGAYGYTF.

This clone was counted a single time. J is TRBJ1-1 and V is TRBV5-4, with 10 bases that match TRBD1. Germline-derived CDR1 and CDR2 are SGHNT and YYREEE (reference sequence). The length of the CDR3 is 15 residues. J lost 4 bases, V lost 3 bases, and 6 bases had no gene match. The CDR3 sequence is CASSSTRTGGTEAFF. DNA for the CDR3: TGTGCCAGCAGCTCTACTCGGACAGGGGGCACTGAAGCTTTCTTT.

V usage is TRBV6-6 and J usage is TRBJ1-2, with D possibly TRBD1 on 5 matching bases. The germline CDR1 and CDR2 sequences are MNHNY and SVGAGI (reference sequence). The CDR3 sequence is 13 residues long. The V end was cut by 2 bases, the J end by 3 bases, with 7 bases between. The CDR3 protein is CASSYGGDYGYTF. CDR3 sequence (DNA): TGTGCCAGCAGTTACGGGGGTGACTATGGCTACACCTTC.

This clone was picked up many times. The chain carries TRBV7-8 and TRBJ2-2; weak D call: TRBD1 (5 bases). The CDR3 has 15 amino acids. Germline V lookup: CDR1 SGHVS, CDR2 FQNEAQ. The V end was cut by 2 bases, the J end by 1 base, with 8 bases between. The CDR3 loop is CASSLRRENTGELFF. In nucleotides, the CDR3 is TGTGCCAGCAGCTTACGCAGGGAGAACACCGGGGAGCTGTTTTTT.

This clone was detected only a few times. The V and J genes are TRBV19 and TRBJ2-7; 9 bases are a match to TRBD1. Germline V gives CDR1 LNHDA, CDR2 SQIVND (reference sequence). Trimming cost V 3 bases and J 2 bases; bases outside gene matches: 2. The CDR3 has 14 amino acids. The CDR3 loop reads CASSIRDRAYEQYF. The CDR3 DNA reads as TGTGCCAGTAGTATCAGGGACAGGGCCTACGAGCAGTACTTC.